This TCR beta chain comes out of a study of shared clonotypes between healthy human individuals. Worth noting for this clone: The antigen is not known.

Donation came from healthy HIV-negative adults that had no recent acute infections or vaccinations. It was roughly 200 ng DNA, 31,000 or so T cell genomes, that sorted-subset replicate PCRs used. Libraries were prepared by immunoSEQ multiplex PCR; TCRdb keeps only in-frame clonotypes and omits some of them. This table has roughly 500,000 clones, 90% to 97% appearing once. Study-wide points: Naive subsets, compared against memory subsets, generally had larger estimated richness values.

Germline V gene lookup returns CDR1 MDHEN and CDR2 SYDVKM. This CDR3 comprises 15 residues. This sequence originates from a woman between 25 and 40 years old in good health. Sequences were obtained from naive CD4+ T cells sorted from blood. Subset denoted: CD45RA+ positively selected. The rearrangement uses TRBV28 and TRBJ2-5; D possibly matches TRBD1 or TRBD2 (5 bases each). The end of the DNA fits TRBJ2-7 better, so the J call may be wrong. The CDR3 sequence: CAGASSGRWGYEQYF. DNA of the CDR3: TGTGCAGGGGCATCGTCTGGGAGATGGGGCTACGAGCAGTACTTC.